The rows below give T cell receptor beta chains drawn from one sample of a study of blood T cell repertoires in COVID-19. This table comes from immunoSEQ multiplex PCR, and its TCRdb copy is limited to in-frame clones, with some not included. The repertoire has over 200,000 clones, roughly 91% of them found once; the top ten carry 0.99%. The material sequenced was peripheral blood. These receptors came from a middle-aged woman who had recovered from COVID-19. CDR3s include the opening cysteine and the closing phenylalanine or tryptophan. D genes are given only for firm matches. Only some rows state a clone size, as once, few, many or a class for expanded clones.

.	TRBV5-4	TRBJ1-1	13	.	CASSLLGGTEAFF	TGTGCCAGCAGCCTTCTGGGGGGGACTGAAGCTTTCTTT
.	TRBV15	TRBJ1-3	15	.	CATSREGSSGNTIYF	TGTGCCACCAGCAGAGAGGGGAGCTCTGGAAACACCATATATTTT
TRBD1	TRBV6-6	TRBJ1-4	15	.	CASSYTGGAQKKLFF	TGTGCCAGCAGTTACACAGGGGGCGCCCAAAAAAAACTGTTTTTT
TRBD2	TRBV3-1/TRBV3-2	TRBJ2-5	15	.	CASSPLGEGGETQYF	TGTGCCAGCAGCCCCTTGGGGGAGGGCGGGGAGACCCAGTACTTC
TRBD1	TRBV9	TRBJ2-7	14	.	CASSPTPQGPEQYF	TGTGCCAGCAGCCCCACACCACAGGGGCCCGAGCAGTACTTC
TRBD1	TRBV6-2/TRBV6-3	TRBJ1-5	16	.	CASSYRQGGSNQPQHF	TGTGCCAGCAGTTACCGACAGGGAGGTAGCAATCAGCCCCAGCATTTT
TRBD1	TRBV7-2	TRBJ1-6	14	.	CASNPGTGGTPLHF	TGTGCCAGCAACCCCGGGACAGGGGGGACACCCCTCCACTTT
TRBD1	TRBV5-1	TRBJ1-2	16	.	CASSPGDREGYYGYTF	TGCGCCAGCAGCCCAGGGGACAGGGAAGGATACTATGGCTACACCTTC
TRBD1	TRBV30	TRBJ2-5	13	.	CAWSPGRGETQYF	TGTGCCTGGAGTCCCGGCAGGGGGGAGACCCAGTACTTC
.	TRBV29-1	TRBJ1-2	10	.	CSVDTYGYTF	TGCAGCGTTGATACTTATGGCTACACCTTC
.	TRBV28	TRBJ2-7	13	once	CASTTGTPYEQYF	TGTGCCAGTACCACCGGGACACCTTACGAGCAGTACTTC
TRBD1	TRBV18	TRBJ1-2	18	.	CASSPTGHRGPINYGYTF	TGTGCCAGCTCACCGACCGGACACAGGGGCCCCATTAACTATGGCTACACCTTC
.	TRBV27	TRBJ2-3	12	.	CASSSRQNTQYF	TGTGCCAGCAGTTCCCGCCAGAATACGCAGTATTTT
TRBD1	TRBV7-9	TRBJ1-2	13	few	CASSLGTGRGYTF	TGTGCCAGCAGCCTGGGGACAGGGAGAGGCTACACCTTC
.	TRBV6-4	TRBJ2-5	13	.	CASSSSPQETQYF	TGTGCCAGCAGTTCGAGCCCCCAAGAGACCCAGTACTTC
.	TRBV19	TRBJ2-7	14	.	CASSIWGRSYEQYF	TGTGCCAGTAGTATTTGGGGCAGGAGTTACGAGCAGTACTTC
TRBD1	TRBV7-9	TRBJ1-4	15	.	CASSKPTGGGEKLFF	TGTGCCAGCAGCAAACCGACAGGGGGGGGTGAAAAACTGTTTTTT
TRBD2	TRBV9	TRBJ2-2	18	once	CASSTRTSGYANTGELFF	TGTGCCAGCAGCACCCGGACTAGCGGGTACGCGAACACCGGGGAGCTGTTTTTT
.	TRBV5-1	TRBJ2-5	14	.	CASSLGGPRETQYF	TGCGCCAGCAGCTTGGGGGGGCCCCGGGAGACCCAGTACTTC
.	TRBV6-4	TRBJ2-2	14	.	CASRYSVVTGELFF	TGTGCCAGCAGATATTCGGTAGTCACCGGGGAGCTGTTTTTT
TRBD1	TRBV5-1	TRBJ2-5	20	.	CASSLVPWLLGQGTRETQYF	TGCGCCAGCAGCTTGGTTCCCTGGCTCCTAGGACAGGGAACACGGGAGACCCAGTACTTC
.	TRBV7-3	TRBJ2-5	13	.	CASSPGQQETQYF	TGTGCCAGCAGCCCCGGACAGCAAGAGACCCAGTACTTC
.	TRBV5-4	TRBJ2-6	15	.	CASSWASRGANVLTF	TGTGCCAGCAGCTGGGCCAGCCGGGGGGCCAACGTCCTGACTTTC
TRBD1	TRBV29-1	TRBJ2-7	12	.	CSVRTGGYEQYF	TGCAGCGTTCGGACAGGGGGCTACGAGCAGTACTTC
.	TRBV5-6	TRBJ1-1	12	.	CASSPRGGRAFF	TGTGCCAGCAGCCCCCGGGGAGGGCGGGCTTTCTTT
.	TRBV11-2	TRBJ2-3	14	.	CASSFFASADTQYF	TGTGCCAGCAGCTTTTTCGCTAGCGCGGATACGCAGTATTTT
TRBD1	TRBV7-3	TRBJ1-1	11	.	CASSTTGGAFF	TGTGCCAGCAGCACGACAGGGGGGGCTTTCTTT
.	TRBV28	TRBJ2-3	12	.	CASSRGSDTQYF	TGTGCCAGCAGCCGAGGGTCGGATACGCAGTATTTT
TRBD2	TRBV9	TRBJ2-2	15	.	CASSRGLAVTGELFF	TGTGCCAGCAGCCGGGGACTAGCGGTCACCGGGGAGCTGTTTTTT
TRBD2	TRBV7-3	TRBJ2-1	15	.	CASSLLAGGYNEQFF	TGTGCCAGCAGCTTATTAGCGGGAGGGTACAATGAGCAGTTCTTC
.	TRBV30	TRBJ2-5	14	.	CAWSVGAEIETQYF	TGTGCCTGGAGTGTAGGTGCGGAAATAGAGACCCAGTACTTC
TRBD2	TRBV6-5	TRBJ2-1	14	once	CASSLGTSGTQVFF	TGTGCCAGCAGCCTAGGGACTAGCGGGACCCAGGTGTTCTTC
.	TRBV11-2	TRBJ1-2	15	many	CASSLSFGRSYGYTF	TGTGCCAGCAGCTTAAGTTTCGGCAGGTCCTATGGCTACACCTTC
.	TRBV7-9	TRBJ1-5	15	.	CASSSPTESNQPQHF	TGTGCCAGCAGCAGTCCGACAGAGAGCAATCAGCCCCAGCATTTT
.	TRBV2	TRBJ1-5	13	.	CASTGQLHQPQHF	TGTGCCAGCACGGGACAATTGCATCAGCCCCAGCATTTT
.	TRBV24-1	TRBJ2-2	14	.	CATSVGPNTGELFF	TGTGCCACCAGTGTGGGGCCCAACACCGGGGAGCTGTTTTTT
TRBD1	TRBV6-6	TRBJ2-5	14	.	CASSKDRGGETQYF	TGTGCCAGCAGTAAGGACAGGGGAGGGGAGACCCAGTACTTC
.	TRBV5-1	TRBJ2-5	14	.	CASSLAGGRETQYF	TGCGCCAGCAGCTTGGCCGGGGGGCGGGAGACCCAGTACTTC
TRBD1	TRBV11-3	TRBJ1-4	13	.	CASSLQGAEKLFF	TGTGCCAGCAGCTTACAGGGGGCTGAAAAACTGTTTTTT
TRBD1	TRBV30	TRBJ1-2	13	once	CAWTRGWGDGYTF	TGTGCCTGGACCAGGGGGTGGGGAGATGGCTACACCTTC
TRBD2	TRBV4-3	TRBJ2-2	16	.	CASSQGQREGTGELFF	TGCGCCAGCAGCCAAGGACAGCGGGAAGGGACCGGGGAGCTGTTTTTT
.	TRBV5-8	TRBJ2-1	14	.	CASSLGAGYNEQFF	TGTGCCAGCAGCTTGGGGGCGGGCTACAATGAGCAGTTCTTC